The 21 T cell receptor beta chains below come from one sample, sequenced in a study of T cells in Graves' hyperthyroidism and ophthalmopathy. Amplification of TCR beta CDR3 regions used RNA as the template. The HTBI primer set served for first-round RT-PCR of the TCR CDR3. TCRdb processed the multiplex PCR reads anew with MiXCR; each CDR3 protein has one entry. The table records fewer than 400,000 distinct CDR3 sequences, 15% to 19% of them present only once. Sequencing was carried out using blood. The origin of the receptors is a woman under 30 with Graves' hyperthyroidism that later progressed to Graves' ophthalmopathy.

This clonotype was counted at least ten times. V is TRBV12-3 or TRBV12-4 and J is TRBJ1-4; 10 bases line up with TRBD1. CDR3 size: 15 residues. With V trimmed by 6 bases and J by 7 bases, 8 bases remained unmatched. CDR3 residues: CASRGQGLSGEKLFF. The CDR3 DNA sequence: TGTGCCAGCAGGGGACAGGGGCTTAGCGGTGAAAAACTGTTTTTT.

This rearrangement joins TRBV19 to TRBJ2-7, with no clear D. The CDR3 covers 11 residues. Per germline, CDR1 LNHDA and CDR2 SQIVND (reference sequence). Trimming took off 4 bases at V and 4 bases at J, with 5 bases between the two ends. The CDR3 DNA reads as TGTGCCAGTAGTAAAGGATACGAGCAGTACTTC. Its protein is CASSKGYEQYF.

This clonotype was picked up many times. V is TRBV5-1 and J is TRBJ2-7; D perhaps matches TRBD1 (5 bases). CDR1 SGHRS and CDR2 YFSETQ come from the germline V gene. Trimming took 0 bases from V and 5 from J, leaving 12 bases between them. The CDR3 sequence is 14 residues long. CDR3 DNA: TGCGCCAGCAGCTTGGTGTTGGGGCTGGACGAGCAGTACTTC. Translated, it gives CASSLVLGLDEQYF.

This clonotype was counted once. The chain links TRBV11-2 to TRBJ2-7, with 9 bases identical to TRBD2. The CDR3 is 16 amino acids. V lost 6 bases to trimming and J lost 0 bases; unmatched junction nucleotides: 9. Germline V gene data show CDR1 as SGHAT and CDR2 as FQNNGV. CDR3: CASRQLSGRSSYEQYF. Here the CDR3 DNA reads TGTGCCAGCAGGCAGTTGAGCGGGAGGAGCTCCTACGAGCAGTACTTC.

This rearrangement joins TRBV12-3 or TRBV12-4 to TRBJ1-3; no firm D call. V was pared by 6 bases and J by 4 bases, with 10 bases between. This CDR3 region has 13 residues. The CDR3 sequence is CASRVGVGNTIYF. The CDR3 DNA sequence: TGTGCCAGCAGGGTGGGTGTGGGAAACACCATATATTTT.

The genes are TRBV19 and TRBJ2-1; no firm D call. In germline, CDR1 is LNHDA, CDR2 SQIVND (reference sequence). The CDR3 extends over 12 amino acids. V was trimmed by 5 bases and J by 6 bases, leaving 8 bases between them. The CDR3 is CASSFDPNEQFF. The DNA for the CDR3 is TGTGCCAGTAGTTTCGACCCCAATGAGCAGTTCTTC.

This clonotype showed up many times. The chain has TRBV7-6 and TRBJ2-7, with D possibly being TRBD1 (6 bases). The germline V gene has CDR1 SGHVS and CDR2 FNYEAQ. The V end lost 2 bases, the J end lost 0 bases, and 11 bases lay between the germline ends. This CDR3 is 15 amino acids long. The CDR3 sequence is CASSLWADSSYEQYF. The DNA of the CDR3 is TGTGCCAGCAGCTTATGGGCGGACAGCTCCTACGAGCAGTACTTC.

This clonotype was recorded many times. The V gene is TRBV12-3 or TRBV12-4, the J gene TRBJ2-1, with TRBD1 matching 11 bases. The V gene end was trimmed by 4 bases and the J gene end by 4 bases; junction bases not matched to a gene: 6. This CDR3 contains 16 residues. CDR3 region: CASSWTGGRDYNEQFF. The DNA of the CDR3 is TGTGCCAGCAGTTGGACAGGGGGCAGGGATTACAATGAGCAGTTCTTC.

To note about this clonotype: A single base separates this from a much larger clone, so it may be a read error. This chain uses TRBV27 with TRBJ1-2, with 7 bases fitting TRBD1. Germline lookup yields CDR1 MNHEY and CDR2 SMNVEV (reference sequence). The CDR3 length is 12 residues. As DNA, the CDR3 is TGTGCCAGCAGTTCAGGGGGAAATGGCTACATCTTC. It specifies CASSSGGNGYIF.

This clonotype showed up many times. The chain couples TRBV20-1 to TRBJ2-7; TRBD2 is a possible D gene (5 bases). CDR3 length: 13 amino acids. The V end was cut by 6 bases, the J end by 5 bases, with 17 bases between. Germline CDR1 reads DFQATT; CDR2 reads SNEGSKA (reference sequence). CDR3 protein: CSAGAGIIDEQYF. The CDR3 nucleotides read TGCAGTGCAGGAGCCGGGATTATCGACGAGCAGTACTTC.

There are many counts of this clonotype. The genes are TRBV28 and TRBJ2-1; D may be TRBD1 or TRBD2 (5 bases each). The V end was cut by 4 bases, the J end by 6 bases, with 22 bases between. The germline V gene has CDR1 MDHEN and CDR2 SYDVKM. This CDR3 has 17 amino acids. CDR3 sequence (DNA): TGTGCCAGCAGTTCCCCCCGGGGCCGATGGGGGTCCAATGAGCAGTTCTTC. Translation gives CASSSPRGRWGSNEQFF.

The gene calls are TRBV20-1 and TRBJ1-2, with 7 bases that match TRBD1. With 3 bases clipped from V and 4 bases from J, the junction kept 11 bases outside the gene matches. CDR3 length: 15 amino acids. Per germline, CDR1 DFQATT and CDR2 SNEGSKA (reference sequence). As DNA, the CDR3 is TGCAGTGCTAGGGCCAGAACAGGGGAGGGCTATGGCTACACCTTC. It encodes CSARARTGEGYGYTF.

The table lists this clonotype with many counts. This could be a read error, since a much larger clone is one nucleotide away. The chain combines TRBV6-1 with TRBJ2-7, with 8 bases matching TRBD1. J gave up 2 bases and V 5 bases, and 5 bases lay outside the gene matches. Looked up from germline, CDR1 is MNHNS and CDR2 is SASEGT. This CDR3 has 14 residues. CDR3 DNA: TGTGCCAGCAGTTCCGGGACAGGACCCTACGAGCAGTACTTC. It yields the protein CASSSGTGPYEQYF.

This clonotype was observed a few times. The chain employs TRBV5-8 and TRBJ2-7, with 8 bases identical to TRBD2. This CDR3 comprises 14 residues. V lost 3 bases and J lost 5; bases outside the gene matches: 7. The germline V gene encodes CDR1 SGHTS and CDR2 YDEGEE. CDR3 nucleotide sequence: TGTGCCAGCAGCTCGCAGACTAGCGCGGACGAGCAGTACTTC. Amino acids: CASSSQTSADEQYF.

This clonotype was counted many times. The chain has TRBV12-3 or TRBV12-4 and TRBJ1-2; TRBD1 might be the D (5 bases). V lost 5 bases and J 2 bases, leaving 12 bases between the germline ends. The CDR3 runs to 14 residues. CDR3 nucleotide sequence: TGTGCCAGCAGTCCGGGGACCTGGAACTATGGCTACACCTTC. It codes for CASSPGTWNYGYTF.

This clonotype was counted many times. The V call is TRBV2, the J call TRBJ1-4, with D hard to call. V lost 3 bases and J lost 8, with 13 bases in between. Germline CDR1 reads SNHLY; CDR2 reads FYNNEI. CDR3 length equals 14 residues. The CDR3 sequence is CASSDYPGGEKLFF. The DNA of the CDR3 is TGTGCCAGCAGTGATTACCCGGGTGGGGAAAAACTGTTTTTT.

This chain links TRBV28 with TRBJ1-1, with 8 bases that match TRBD1. After removal of 6 bases from V and 11 bases from J, the junction contained 5 bases not matched to a gene. Germline V lookup: CDR1 MDHEN, CDR2 SYDVKM. CDR3 length equals 11 residues. Here the CDR3 DNA reads TGTGCCAGCAGACGGACAGGGCTGGCTTTCTTT. Protein: CASRRTGLAFF.

This clonotype appeared many times. The chain joins TRBV15 to TRBJ1-5; D is uncertain. This CDR3 has 15 residues. Trimming cost V 0 bases and J 0 bases, with 6 bases left between them. Germline V gene sequence: CDR1 LNHNV, CDR2 YYDKDF (reference sequence). CDR3: CATSRDRSSNQPQHF. CDR3 DNA: TGTGCCACCAGCAGAGACAGATCTAGCAATCAGCCCCAGCATTTT.

This clonotype turned up a few times. This rearrangement joins TRBV6-1 to TRBJ2-7; no firm D call. Looked up from germline, CDR1 is MNHNS and CDR2 is SASEGT. Trimming shortened V by 10 bases and J by 0 bases, and 13 bases separated the two germline ends. The CDR3 spans 13 residues. CDR3 DNA sequence: TGTGCCACCCAACGGGCGGCCTCCTACGAGCAGTACTTC. As protein: CATQRAASYEQYF.

The sample holds many counts of this clonotype. The CDR3 coding sequence is TGTGCCAGCAGCACCGGGTTATTAGCGGGAGGTTTAGCGGACGGATTGGGGACCCAGTACTTC. Its translation is CASSTGLLAGGLADGLGTQYF. V and J are TRBV7-8 and TRBJ2-5; 10 positions match TRBD2. Germline trimming cut 5 bases from V and 7 bases from J; bases unmatched to any gene: 28. Germline V gene sequence: CDR1 SGHVS, CDR2 FQNEAQ. CDR3 length: 21 amino acids. Complete variable domain (other parts from reference TRBV7-8 and TRBJ2-5): GAGVSQSPRYKVAKRGQDVALRCDPISGHVSLFWYQQALGQGPEFLTYFQNEAQLDKSGLPSDRFFAERPEGSVSTLKIQRTQQEDSAVYLCASSTGLLAGGLADGLGTQYFGPGTRLLVL.

Comment on this clonotype: The junction differs from germline at one of its ends, possibly a read error. This chain uses TRBV29-1 with TRBJ1-4, with TRBD1 identical over 9 bases. This CDR3 spans 12 amino acids. Germline assignment: CDR1 SQVTM and CDR2 ANQGSEA. CDR3 loop: CSGGQGNGKLFF. CDR3 DNA: TGCAGCGGGGGACAGGGTAATGGAAAACTGTTTTTT.